The clone carrying this T cell receptor (beta chain) has a handful of counts. Its target is unknown. V dropped 8 bases and J dropped 2 bases, with 19 bases sitting between them. CDR3 size: 15 residues. In germline, CDR1 is WSHSY, CDR2 SAAADI. The data derive from a study of tumor-infiltrating lymphocytes in localized non-small cell lung cancer. Study background: Patients included smokers and never-smokers with various histologies, some sampled after neoadjuvant chemotherapy. Study observations and caveats: T-cell fraction did not differ between immunotypes IM1 and IM2. TCRbeta sequencing showed higher T cell infiltration in tumors than uninvolved lung.

TCRdb's table, derived via immunoSEQ multiplex PCR, lists solely in-frame clones and lacks some. The sample has about 16,000 clones, roughly 70% seen once; the top ten hold about 9.4%. Specimen: lung tumor tissue. The V gene is TRBV10-2, the J gene TRBJ2-7; D might be TRBD1 or TRBD2, each matching 7 bases. The TCR was taken from a human donor with non-small cell lung cancer. CDR3 in DNA: TGCGCCAGCTCGCCCAGGGGGGGAGGGCCCTACGAGCAGTACTTC. This gives the protein CASSPRGGGPYEQYF.